This passage covers 11 T cell receptor beta chains from one sample sequenced in a study of pediatric ulcerative colitis. The protocol was immunoSEQ multiplex PCR, while the TCRdb copy is restricted to in-frame clones and leaves out a portion. Of fewer than 20,000 clones in the sample, roughly 80% were seen once. During colonoscopy, one to two rectal pinch biopsies were collected. Sequencing was performed on gut tissue. These receptors were obtained from a boy aged 5-17 years with moderate ulcerative colitis.

This clone was observed once. Relative to the germline gene, one junction end is altered; a read error may explain this. This same CDR3 is encoded by further DNA sequences in the sample. This rearrangement joins TRBV6-1 to TRBJ2-3; D is unresolved. Germline-derived CDR1 and CDR2 are MNHNS and SASEGT. The CDR3 runs to 10 residues. This CDR3 is CASREDTQYF. The CDR3 coding sequence is TGTGCCAGCAGGGAAGATACGCAGTATTTT.

A single count supports this clone. The V call is TRBV7-2, the J call TRBJ1-5; perhaps TRBD1 as D (6 bases). Per germline, CDR1 SGHTA and CDR2 FQGNSA. The CDR3 runs 14 residues. V was shortened by 4 bases and J by 0 bases, with 7 bases between the two germline ends. The CDR3 coding sequence is TGTGCCAGCAGCTGGACAGTTAGCAATCAGCCCCAGCATTTT. The encoded protein is CASSWTVSNQPQHF. Filled out from reference TRBV7-2 and TRBJ1-5, the complete variable domain reads GAGVSQSPSNKVTEKGKDVELRCDPISGHTALYWYRQSLGQGLEFLIYFQGNSAPDKSGLPSDRFSAERTGGSVSTLTIQRTQQEDSAVYLCASSWTVSNQPQHFGDGTRLSIL.

CDR3 nucleotides: TGTGCCAGCAGCTCCTTTCCCGCGGCTGGGGCCAACGTCCTGACTTTC. Amino acid sequence: CASSSFPAAGANVLTF. The chain is built from TRBV7-9 and TRBJ2-6; D is unclear. CDR1 SEHNR and CDR2 FQNEAQ come from the germline V gene (reference sequence). The CDR3 has 16 residues. The V and J ends lost 4 bases and 2 bases respectively, with 12 bases between them.

The V and J genes are TRBV4-3 and TRBJ1-2; 7 bases align to TRBD1. The CDR3 spans 16 residues. Germline-derived CDR1 and CDR2 are LGHNA and YSLEER. The V gene end was trimmed by 4 bases and the J gene end by 0 bases; junction bases not matched to a gene: 8. CDR3 region: CASSPRGQGANYGYTF. The CDR3 nucleotides are TGCGCCAGCAGCCCCCGAGGCCAGGGGGCTAACTATGGCTACACCTTC.

The V call is TRBV11-2, the J call TRBJ2-2; perhaps TRBD1 as D (6 bases). Trimming stripped 5 bases from V and 4 bases from J, with 11 bases between. In germline, CDR1 is SGHAT, CDR2 FQNNGV. CDR3 length: 14 amino acids. The CDR3 sequence: CASSPTGTTGELFF. The CDR3 nucleotides read TGTGCCAGCAGCCCCACAGGGACCACCGGGGAGCTGTTTTTT.

The V gene is TRBV6-5, the J gene TRBJ2-7, with 7 positions matching TRBD1. The J segment lost 0 bases and the V segment lost 5 bases, leaving 4 bases of the junction unmatched. The germline CDR1 and CDR2 sequences are MNHEY and SVGAGI. The CDR3 has 14 amino acids. DNA of the CDR3: TGTGCCAGCAGTGAAGGGGACAGCTCCTACGAGCAGTACTTC. Its translation: CASSEGDSSYEQYF.

In its sample, this clone was seen a few times. The chain recombines TRBV7-9 with TRBJ1-1; perhaps TRBD1 as D (5 bases). Germline lookup yields CDR1 SEHNR and CDR2 FQNEAQ (reference sequence). The V gene lost 4 bases and the J gene lost 0 bases, with 12 bases spanning the gap. The CDR3 is made up of 15 amino acids. CDR3 nucleotide sequence: TGTGCCAGCAGCTCCCAGGGCAGAGTGAACACTGAAGCTTTCTTT. Protein sequence: CASSSQGRVNTEAFF.

The chain links TRBV27 to TRBJ1-1; tentative D call: TRBD1 (5 bases). Trimming removed 3 bases from V and 7 bases from J, with 9 bases in between. In germline, CDR1 is MNHEY, CDR2 SMNVEV (reference sequence). The CDR3 contains 12 residues. The DNA of the CDR3 is TGTGCCAGCAGTTTCGTCCAGGGTGAAGCTTTCTTT. This translates into CASSFVQGEAFF.

This clone was seen a single time. V and J are TRBV4-3 and TRBJ2-7, with TRBD2 as a possible D gene (5 bases). The closer fit of TRBJ2-1 to the DNA end suggests the J call may be wrong. The CDR3 contains 18 residues. The germline V gene encodes CDR1 LGHNA and CDR2 YSLEER. Here the CDR3 reads CASSPLGFGEISYNEQFF. The DNA for the CDR3 is TGCGCCAGCAGCCCCCTCGGCTTCGGGGAGATTTCCTACAATGAGCAGTTCTTC.

The rearrangement links TRBV30 to TRBJ1-2; no reliable D call. V was pared by 3 bases and J by 3 bases, with 11 bases between. The CDR3 totals 13 residues. Germline-derived CDR1 and CDR2 are GTSNPN and SVGIG (reference sequence). Here the CDR3 DNA reads TGTGCCTGGAGAGGAGTCGATCACTATGGCTACACCTTC. Translating gives CAWRGVDHYGYTF.

This clone was seen a handful of times. The gene calls are TRBV7-6 and TRBJ2-7; 9 bases are a match to TRBD2. Unmatched junction bases numbered 9, after V lost 2 bases and J lost 4 bases. The CDR3 consists of 16 residues. The germline V gene encodes CDR1 SGHVS and CDR2 FNYEAQ. DNA of the CDR3: TGTGCCAGCAGCTTATCACGGACTAGCGTTCGATACGAGCAGTACTTC. It encodes CASSLSRTSVRYEQYF.